This T cell receptor beta chain derives from a study of cytomegalovirus exposure and HLA in healthy donors. Findings and caveats of the study: Under in vitro conditions, a few CMV-associated chains were confirmed as specific for CMV antigens. High sensitivity and specificity were reportedly achieved when the classifier diagnosed cytomegalovirus status. It was found in a later analysis that first-cohort TCR clusters tended to co-occur in the approximately 120 validation repertoires.

Comments on this clone: What it binds is unknown.

Germline V gene data show CDR1 as MNHNY and CDR2 as SVGAGI (reference sequence). The ends were cut back, 0 bases at V and 3 bases at J, with 8 bases in the middle. This CDR3 has 14 residues. Using immunoSEQ multiplex PCR, the repertoire was profiled, and TCRdb retains in-frame clones only, with some absent. The sample includes approximately 160,000 clones, 70% to 90% of them seen just once. What was sequenced was PBMCs. This clonotype originated in a woman in her late teens or twenties in good health and CMV-seronegative. V usage is TRBV6-6 and J usage is TRBJ2-5; weak D call: TRBD1 (6 bases). CDR3 region: CASSYSSGEETQYF. CDR3 in DNA: TGTGCCAGCAGTTACTCATCAGGGGAAGAGACCCAGTACTTC.